The 11 T cell receptor beta chains in this list originate from one sample, sequenced in a study of shared clonotypes between healthy human individuals. Sequenced by immunoSEQ multiplex PCR; TCRdb stores in-frame clones only, minus some. The table has under 600,000 clones, roughly 98% seen once; the top ten hold more than 0.3%. Naive-designated CD8 cells lacked CD45RO, were positively enriched for CCR7, and omitted terminally differentiated effector memory CD45RA+ cells. The sample comprised naive CD8+ T cells sorted from blood. These receptor sequences come from a man aged 25 to 45 in good health.

The chain employs TRBV10-1 and TRBJ2-7, with 9 bases aligning to TRBD2. The CDR3 runs to 14 residues. V trimming: 0 bases; J trimming: 5 bases; junction bases outside the gene matches: 2. The V gene's germline CDR1 is WNHNN and CDR2 SYGVQD (reference sequence). DNA of the CDR3: TGCGCCAGCAGTGAGTCTTTAGCGGGAGACGAGCAGTACTTC. This gives the protein CASSESLAGDEQYF.

Comment on this clone: The identical CDR3 is also encoded by other nucleotide sequences in the sample. The J gene is TRBJ2-7, the V gene TRBV27; no firm D call. Looked up from germline, CDR1 is MNHEY and CDR2 is SMNVEV (reference sequence). Trimming removed 4 bases from V and 3 bases from J, with 4 bases in between. The CDR3 is 11 residues long. The CDR3 loop reads CASSSIYEQYF. CDR3 bases: TGTGCCAGCAGTTCTATCTACGAGCAGTACTTC.

This chain connects TRBV28 to TRBJ1-2, with no clear D. The CDR3 length is 11 residues. Germline CDR1 and CDR2: MDHEN and SYDVKM. Trimming pared 3 bases from V and 6 bases from J, leaving 5 bases between. This chain's CDR3 is CASSFLDGYTF. Written as DNA, the CDR3 is TGTGCCAGCAGTTTTTTGGATGGCTACACCTTC.

Written as DNA, the CDR3 is TGTGCCAGCAGCCCCCCACGGACCCCGGTGTTGTATTTT. Amino acid sequence: CASSPPRTPVLYF. The V gene is TRBV9, the J gene TRBJ2-3, with no clear D. Germline CDR1 reads SGDLS; CDR2 reads YYNGEE. V lost 4 bases, J lost 14 bases, and 20 bases lay in between. This CDR3 contains 13 residues.

The genes are TRBV7-9 and TRBJ2-1, with a tentative D call TRBD2 (6 bases). The germline CDR1 and CDR2 sequences are SEHNR and FQNEAQ (reference sequence). The CDR3 contains 16 residues. Trimming took 5 bases from V and 9 from J, leaving 23 bases between them. CDR3 amino acids: CASSGLTGESSAEQFF. The CDR3 DNA is TGTGCCAGCAGCGGTTTAACGGGAGAAAGTTCTGCTGAGCAGTTCTTC.

For this clone: Additional DNA sequences in this sample encode the identical CDR3. The J gene is TRBJ2-7, the V gene TRBV5-1, with 10 bases that match TRBD1. The ends lost 2 bases at V and 1 base at J; junction bases unmatched: 3. The length of the CDR3 is 15 residues. Germline V gene data show CDR1 as SGHRS and CDR2 as YFSETQ. For the CDR3, the DNA is TGCGCCAGCAGCTTAGGACAGGGGGTTTCCTACGAGCAGTACTTC. It yields the protein CASSLGQGVSYEQYF.

V is TRBV11-2 and J is TRBJ2-3; D is perhaps TRBD1 or TRBD2 (5 bases each). The germline V gene has CDR1 SGHAT and CDR2 FQNNGV. The CDR3 runs to 16 residues. V lost 5 bases and J 0 bases, leaving 15 bases between the germline ends. The CDR3 DNA reads TGTGCCAGCAGCCTCCCCTCCGGGGCAAGCACAGATACGCAGTATTTT. Its translation: CASSLPSGASTDTQYF. Combining the CDR3 with reference TRBV11-2 and TRBJ2-3 gives the whole variable domain EAGVAQSPRYKIIEKRQSVAFWCNPISGHATLYWYQQILGQGPKLLIQFQNNGVVDDSQLPKDRFSAERLKGVDSTLKIQPAKLEDSAVYLCASSLPSGASTDTQYFGPGTRLTVL.

CDR3 sequence (DNA): TGTGCCAGCAGTTTTTTCCATGGCGAGGAGACCCAGTACTTC. It yields the protein CASSFFHGEETQYF. This rearrangement joins TRBV6-5 to TRBJ2-5; the D is unclear. The CDR3 sequence is 14 residues long. Trimming removed 4 bases from V and 5 bases from J, with 14 bases in between. CDR1 is MNHEY and CDR2 is SVGAGI in the germline V gene.

Note on this clone: Other DNA variants within this sample encode the same CDR3. The chain joins TRBV9 to TRBJ2-7; D is perhaps TRBD2 (6 bases). The CDR3 is 15 amino acids. Germline-derived CDR1 and CDR2 are SGDLS and YYNGEE. V lost 4 bases and J lost 0, with 14 bases in between. CDR3 in DNA: TGTGCCAGCAGCCCGAGTAGCGGCAGCTCCTACGAGCAGTACTTC. Translation gives CASSPSSGSSYEQYF.

The chain links TRBV27 to TRBJ1-1; 7 bases agree with TRBD1. CDR1 and CDR2 (germline): MNHEY, SMNVEV (reference sequence). The CDR3 length is 13 residues. V shed 5 bases and J 5 bases; nucleotides not matched to a gene: 5. The CDR3 region has the DNA TGTGCCAGCAGTGTGACAGGGTTTACTGAAGCTTTCTTT. It specifies CASSVTGFTEAFF.

The chain joins TRBV2 to TRBJ2-1; possibly TRBD1 for D (6 bases). Per germline, CDR1 SNHLY and CDR2 FYNNEI. The germline V and J ends were trimmed by 6 bases and 4 bases, with 13 bases remaining between them. This CDR3 is 14 amino acids long. The CDR3 DNA is TGTGCCAGCAGCCGGACAGAATCTTACAATGAGCAGTTCTTC. Its translation: CASSRTESYNEQFF.